This TCR beta chain was sequenced during a study of blood T cells in healthy people across ages. Overall study findings and caveats: Correlation between TCR beta diversity and naive T cell percentage was strong.

Using a J-beta primer mix together with a sample-barcoded 5' primer, a second PCR was run for roughly 6 to 12 cycles. MiXCR, run by TCRdb on the 5' RACE reads, gives a single entry per CDR3 protein. The table includes 450,000 to 650,000 distinct CDR3 sequences, about 25% detected once. The V end was cut by 5 bases, the J end by 5 bases, with 18 bases between. The CDR3 has 15 amino acids. Germline V gene sequence: CDR1 SGHAT, CDR2 FQDESV (reference sequence). A note on this clonotype: Its specificity is unknown.

These same data were also listed under a study on T cells of mothers and their children. As reported in that work: Donation involved a few healthy Caucasian mothers and the six children that they had. When mothers and children were related, their normalized repertoire overlap, which was always slightly higher, did not differ significantly from that of unrelated pairs. The authors identified no persistent microchimeric T cell clones.

This clonotype was sampled from a boy between 10 and 17 years old in good health. The chain joins TRBV11-1 to TRBJ2-5; D is possibly TRBD2 (6 bases). Sequenced: blood. The CDR3 loop is CASSPGRRARETQYF. The DNA of the CDR3 is TGTGCCAGCAGCCCGGGCCGGAGGGCCCGGGAGACCCAGTACTTC.